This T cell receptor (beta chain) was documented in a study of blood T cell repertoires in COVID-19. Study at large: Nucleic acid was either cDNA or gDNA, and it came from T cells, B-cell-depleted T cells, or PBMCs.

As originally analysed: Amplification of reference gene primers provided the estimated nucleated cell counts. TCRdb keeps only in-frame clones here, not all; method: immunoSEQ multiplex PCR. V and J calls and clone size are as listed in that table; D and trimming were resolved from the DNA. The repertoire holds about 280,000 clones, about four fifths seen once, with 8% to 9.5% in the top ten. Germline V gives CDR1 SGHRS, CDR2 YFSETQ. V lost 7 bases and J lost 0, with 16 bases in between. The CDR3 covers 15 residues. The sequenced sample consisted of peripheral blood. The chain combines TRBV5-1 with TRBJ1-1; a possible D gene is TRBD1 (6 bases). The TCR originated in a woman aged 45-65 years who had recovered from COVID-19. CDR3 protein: CASSQGGGLNTEAFF. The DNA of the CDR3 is TGCGCCAGCTCCCAGGGAGGGGGTTTGAACACTGAAGCTTTCTTT.